The clone carrying this T cell receptor (beta chain) was recorded at least ten times. The TCR library protocol was used to attach unique molecular identifiers. These identifiers were attached to individual cDNA molecules. TCRdb processed the 5' RACE reads anew with MiXCR; each CDR3 protein has one entry. The sample has 50,000 to 60,000 distinct CDR3 sequences; under 8% are singletons. The CDR3 has 14 amino acids. V was shortened by 3 bases and J by 4 bases, with 10 bases between the two germline ends. Germline CDR1 reads MDHEN; CDR2 reads SYDVKM. The data belong to a study of early T cells in non-severe SARS-CoV-2 infection. The wider study: The chains were unpaired, and the sequenced material was bulk RNA from unsorted whole blood.

V usage is TRBV28 and J usage is TRBJ2-1, with D possibly being TRBD1 (5 bases). The material was whole blood, obtained at baseline. The sequence came from an adult who was a healthcare worker with PCR-confirmed SARS-CoV-2 infection or an uninfected control (not recorded which). CDR3 amino acids: CASSLVQEYNEQFF. The DNA of the CDR3 is TGTGCCAGCAGTTTGGTACAGGAGTACAATGAGCAGTTCTTC.